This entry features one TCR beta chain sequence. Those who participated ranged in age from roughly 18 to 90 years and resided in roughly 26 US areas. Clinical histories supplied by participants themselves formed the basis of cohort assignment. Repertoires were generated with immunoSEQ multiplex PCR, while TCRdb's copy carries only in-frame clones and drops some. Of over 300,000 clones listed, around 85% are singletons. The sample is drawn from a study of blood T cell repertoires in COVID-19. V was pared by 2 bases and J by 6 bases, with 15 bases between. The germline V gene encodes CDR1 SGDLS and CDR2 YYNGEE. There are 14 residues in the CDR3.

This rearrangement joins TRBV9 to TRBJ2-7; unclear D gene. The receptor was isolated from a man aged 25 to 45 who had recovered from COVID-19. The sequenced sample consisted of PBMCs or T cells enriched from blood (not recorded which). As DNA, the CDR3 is TGTGCCAGCAGCGTTCCGAGTGGAAACAGCGAGCAGTACTTC. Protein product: CASSVPSGNSEQYF.